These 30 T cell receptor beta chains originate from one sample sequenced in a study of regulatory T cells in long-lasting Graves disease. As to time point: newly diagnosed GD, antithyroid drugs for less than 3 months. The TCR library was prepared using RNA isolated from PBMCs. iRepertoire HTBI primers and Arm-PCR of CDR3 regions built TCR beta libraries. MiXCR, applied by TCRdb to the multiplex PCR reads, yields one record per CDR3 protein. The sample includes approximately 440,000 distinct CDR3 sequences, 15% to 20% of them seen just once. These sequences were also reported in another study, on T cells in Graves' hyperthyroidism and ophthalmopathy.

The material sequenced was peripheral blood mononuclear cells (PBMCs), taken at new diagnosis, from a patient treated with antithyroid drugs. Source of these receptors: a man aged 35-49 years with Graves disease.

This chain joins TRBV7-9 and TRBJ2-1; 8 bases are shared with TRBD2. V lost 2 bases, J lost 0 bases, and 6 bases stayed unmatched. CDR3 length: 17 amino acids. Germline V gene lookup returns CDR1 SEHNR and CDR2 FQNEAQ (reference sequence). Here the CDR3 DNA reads TGTGCCAGCAGCTTACTTTCTAGCGGGCGCTCCTACAATGAGCAGTTCTTC. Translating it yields CASSLLSSGRSYNEQFF.

The CDR3 DNA reads as TGCAGTGCTTTCCCAAGGTTCTCCTACAATGAGCAGTTCTTC. Translated, it gives CSAFPRFSYNEQFF. The chain joins TRBV20-1 to TRBJ2-1; no reliable D call. Germline V lookup: CDR1 DFQATT, CDR2 SNEGSKA (reference sequence). The V and J ends lost 5 bases and 0 bases respectively, with 11 bases between them. The CDR3 runs to 14 residues.

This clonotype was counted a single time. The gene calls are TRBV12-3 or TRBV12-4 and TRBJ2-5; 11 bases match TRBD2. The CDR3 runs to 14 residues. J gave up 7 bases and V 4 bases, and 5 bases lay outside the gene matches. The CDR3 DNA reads TGTGCCAGCAGTTCCGGGACTAGCGGACGGACCCAGTACTTC. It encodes CASSSGTSGRTQYF.

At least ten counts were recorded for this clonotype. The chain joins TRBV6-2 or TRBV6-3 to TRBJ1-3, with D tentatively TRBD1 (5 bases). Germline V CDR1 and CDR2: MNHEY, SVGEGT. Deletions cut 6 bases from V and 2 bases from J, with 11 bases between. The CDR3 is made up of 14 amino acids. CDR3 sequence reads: CASSPAGPGNTIYF. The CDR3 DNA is TGTGCCAGCAGCCCCGCGGGGCCTGGAAACACCATATATTTT.

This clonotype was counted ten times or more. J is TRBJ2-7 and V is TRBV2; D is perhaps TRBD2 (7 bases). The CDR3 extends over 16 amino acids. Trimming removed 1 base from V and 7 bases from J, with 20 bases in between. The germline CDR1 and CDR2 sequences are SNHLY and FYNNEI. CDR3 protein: CASSEGRGGLGGEQYF. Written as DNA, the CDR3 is TGTGCCAGCAGTGAAGGGCGCGGGGGCCTCGGGGGGGAGCAGTACTTC.

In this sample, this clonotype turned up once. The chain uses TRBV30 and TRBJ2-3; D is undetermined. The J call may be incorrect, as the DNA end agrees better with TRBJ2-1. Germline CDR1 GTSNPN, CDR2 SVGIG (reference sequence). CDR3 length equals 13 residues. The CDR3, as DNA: TGTGCCTGGAGTGTAATTCCGACTTATGAGCAGTTCTTC. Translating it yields CAWSVIPTYEQFF.

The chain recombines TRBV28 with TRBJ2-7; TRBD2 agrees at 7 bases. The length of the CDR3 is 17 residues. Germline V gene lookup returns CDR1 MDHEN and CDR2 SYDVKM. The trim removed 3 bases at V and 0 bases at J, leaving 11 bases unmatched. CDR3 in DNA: TGTGCCAGCAGTTTTAGGGTTGGGTGGGAGGGCTCCTACGAGCAGTACTTC. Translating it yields CASSFRVGWEGSYEQYF. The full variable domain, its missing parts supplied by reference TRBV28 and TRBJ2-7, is DVKVTQSSRYLVKRTGEKVFLECVQDMDHENMFWYRQDPGLGLRLIYFSYDVKMKEKGDIPEGYSVSREKKERFSLILESASTNQTSMYLCASSFRVGWEGSYEQYFGPGTRLTVT.

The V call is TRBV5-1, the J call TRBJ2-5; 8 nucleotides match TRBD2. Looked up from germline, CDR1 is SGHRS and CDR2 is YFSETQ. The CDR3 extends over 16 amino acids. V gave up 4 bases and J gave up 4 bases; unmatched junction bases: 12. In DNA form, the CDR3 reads TGCGCCAGCAGCCTCGGGGCGTCTAGCGGGCGAGAGACCCAGTACTTC. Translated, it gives CASSLGASSGRETQYF.

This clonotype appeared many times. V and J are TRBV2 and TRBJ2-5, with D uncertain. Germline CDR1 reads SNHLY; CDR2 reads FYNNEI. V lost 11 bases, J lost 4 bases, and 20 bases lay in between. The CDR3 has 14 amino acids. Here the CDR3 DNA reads TGTGCCTCCCAAACGGATGAGTATGGAGAGACCCAGTACTTC. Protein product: CASQTDEYGETQYF.

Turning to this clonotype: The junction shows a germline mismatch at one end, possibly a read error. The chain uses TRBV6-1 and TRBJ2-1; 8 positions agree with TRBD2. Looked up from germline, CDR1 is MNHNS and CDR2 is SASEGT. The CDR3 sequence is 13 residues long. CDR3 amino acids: CASRLATGTSVIF. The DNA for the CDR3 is TGTGCCAGCAGGCTTGCCACCGGGACTAGTGTGATCTTC.

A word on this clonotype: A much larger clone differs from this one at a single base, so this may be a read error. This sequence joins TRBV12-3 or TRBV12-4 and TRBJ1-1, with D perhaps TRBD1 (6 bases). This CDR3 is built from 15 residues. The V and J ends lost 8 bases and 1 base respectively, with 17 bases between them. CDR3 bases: TGTGCCAGCGGCCTTGGGGACACCGCGAACACTGAAGCTTTCTTT. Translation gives CASGLGDTANTEAFF.

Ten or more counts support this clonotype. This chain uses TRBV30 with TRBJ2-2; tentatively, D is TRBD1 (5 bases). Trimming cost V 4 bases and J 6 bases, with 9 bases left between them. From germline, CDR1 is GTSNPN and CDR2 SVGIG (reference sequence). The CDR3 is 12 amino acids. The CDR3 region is CAWNQGSGELFF. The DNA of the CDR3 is TGTGCCTGGAACCAGGGTTCCGGGGAGCTGTTTTTT.

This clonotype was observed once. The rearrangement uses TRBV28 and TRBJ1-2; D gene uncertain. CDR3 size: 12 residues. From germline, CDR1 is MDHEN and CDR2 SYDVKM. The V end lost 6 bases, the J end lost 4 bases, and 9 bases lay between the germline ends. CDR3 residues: CASRPGSYGYTF. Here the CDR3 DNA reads TGTGCCAGCAGACCGGGTAGCTATGGCTACACCTTC.

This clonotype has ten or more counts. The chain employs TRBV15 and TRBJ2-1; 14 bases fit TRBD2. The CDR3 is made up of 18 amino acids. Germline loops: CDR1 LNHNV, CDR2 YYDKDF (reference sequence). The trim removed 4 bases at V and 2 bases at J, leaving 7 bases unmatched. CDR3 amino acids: CATSTGTSGGYAYNEQFF. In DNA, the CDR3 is TGTGCCACCAGCACCGGGACTAGCGGGGGTTATGCCTACAATGAGCAGTTCTTC.

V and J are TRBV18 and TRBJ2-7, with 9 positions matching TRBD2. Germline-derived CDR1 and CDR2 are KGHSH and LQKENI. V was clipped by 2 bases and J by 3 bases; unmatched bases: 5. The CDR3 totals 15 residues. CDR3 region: CASSPRSSGNYEQYF. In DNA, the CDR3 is TGTGCCAGCTCACCAAGATCTAGCGGGAACTACGAGCAGTACTTC.

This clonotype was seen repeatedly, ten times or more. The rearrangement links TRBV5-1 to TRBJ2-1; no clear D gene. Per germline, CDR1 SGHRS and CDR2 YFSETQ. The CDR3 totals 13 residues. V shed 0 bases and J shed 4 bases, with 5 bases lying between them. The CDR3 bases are TGCGCCAGCAGCTTGGAGACTTACAATGAGCAGTTCTTC. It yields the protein CASSLETYNEQFF.

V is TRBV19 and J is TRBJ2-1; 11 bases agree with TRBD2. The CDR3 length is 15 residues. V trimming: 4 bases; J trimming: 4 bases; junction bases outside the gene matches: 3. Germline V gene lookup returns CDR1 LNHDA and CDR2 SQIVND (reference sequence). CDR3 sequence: CASSKLAGDYNEQFF. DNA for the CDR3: TGTGCCAGTAGTAAACTAGCGGGAGATTACAATGAGCAGTTCTTC.

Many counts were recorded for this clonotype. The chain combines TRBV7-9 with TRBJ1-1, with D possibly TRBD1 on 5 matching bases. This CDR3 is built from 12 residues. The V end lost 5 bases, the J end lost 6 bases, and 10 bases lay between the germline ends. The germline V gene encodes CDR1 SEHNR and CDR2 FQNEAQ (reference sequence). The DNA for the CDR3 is TGTGCCAGCAGCCTGGGGGAGTCTGAAGCTTTCTTT. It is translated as CASSLGESEAFF.

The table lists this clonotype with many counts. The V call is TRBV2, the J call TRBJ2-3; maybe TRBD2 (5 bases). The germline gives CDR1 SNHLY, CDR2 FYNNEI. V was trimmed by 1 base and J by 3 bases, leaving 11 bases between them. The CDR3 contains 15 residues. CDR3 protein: CASSEEWEPTDTQYF. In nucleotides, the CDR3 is TGTGCCAGCAGTGAAGAGTGGGAGCCAACAGATACGCAGTATTTT.

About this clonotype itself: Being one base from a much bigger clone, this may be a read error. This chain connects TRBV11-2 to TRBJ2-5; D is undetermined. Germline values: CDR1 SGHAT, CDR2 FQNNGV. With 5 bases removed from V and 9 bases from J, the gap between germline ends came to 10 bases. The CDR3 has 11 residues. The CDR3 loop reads CASSPLGAQYF. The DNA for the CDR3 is TGTGCCAGCAGCCCACTTGGGGCCCAGTACTTC.

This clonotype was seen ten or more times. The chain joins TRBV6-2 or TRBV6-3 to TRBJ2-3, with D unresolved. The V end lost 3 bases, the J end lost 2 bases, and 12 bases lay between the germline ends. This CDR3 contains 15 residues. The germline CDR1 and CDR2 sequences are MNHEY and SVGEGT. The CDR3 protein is CASSYRVVPTDTQYF. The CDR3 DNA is TGTGCCAGCAGTTATCGGGTTGTACCCACAGATACGCAGTATTTT.

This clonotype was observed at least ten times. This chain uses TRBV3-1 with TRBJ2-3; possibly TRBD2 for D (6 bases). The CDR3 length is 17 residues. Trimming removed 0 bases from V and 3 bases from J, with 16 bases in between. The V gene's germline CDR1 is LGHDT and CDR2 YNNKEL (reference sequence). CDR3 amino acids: CASSQDGFWGVTDTQYF. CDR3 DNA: TGTGCCAGCAGCCAAGATGGGTTTTGGGGGGTGACAGATACGCAGTATTTT.

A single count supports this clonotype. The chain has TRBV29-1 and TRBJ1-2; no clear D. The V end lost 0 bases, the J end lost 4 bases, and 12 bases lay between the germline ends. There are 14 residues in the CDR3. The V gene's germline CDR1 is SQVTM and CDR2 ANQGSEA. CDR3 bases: TGCAGCGTTGAAGACTGGAGAGGTGCCTATGGCTACACCTTC. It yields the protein CSVEDWRGAYGYTF.

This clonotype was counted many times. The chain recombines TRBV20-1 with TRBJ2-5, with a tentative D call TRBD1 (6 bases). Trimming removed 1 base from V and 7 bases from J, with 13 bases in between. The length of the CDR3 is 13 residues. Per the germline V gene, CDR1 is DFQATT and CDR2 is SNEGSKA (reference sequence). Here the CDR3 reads CSARAPVQGTQYF. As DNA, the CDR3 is TGCAGTGCTAGAGCCCCGGTACAGGGGACCCAGTACTTC.

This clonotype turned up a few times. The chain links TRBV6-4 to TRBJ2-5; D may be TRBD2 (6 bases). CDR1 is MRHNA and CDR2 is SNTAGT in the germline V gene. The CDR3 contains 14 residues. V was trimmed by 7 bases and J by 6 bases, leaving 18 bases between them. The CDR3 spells CASTPGTPRKTQYF. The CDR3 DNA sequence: TGTGCCAGCACCCCTGGGACTCCAAGAAAGACCCAGTACTTC.

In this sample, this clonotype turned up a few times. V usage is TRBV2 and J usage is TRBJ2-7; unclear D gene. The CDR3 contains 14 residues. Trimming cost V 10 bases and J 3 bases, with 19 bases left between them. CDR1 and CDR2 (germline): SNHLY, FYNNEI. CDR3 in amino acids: CAIKMDGLSYEQYF. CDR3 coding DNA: TGTGCCATTAAAATGGACGGCTTGAGCTACGAGCAGTACTTC.

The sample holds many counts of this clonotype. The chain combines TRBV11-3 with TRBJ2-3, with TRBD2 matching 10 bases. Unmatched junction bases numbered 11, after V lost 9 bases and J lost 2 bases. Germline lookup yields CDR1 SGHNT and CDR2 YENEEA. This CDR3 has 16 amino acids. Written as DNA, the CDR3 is TGTGCCAGTACCCCTTCGGGGACTAGCGCCACAGATACGCAGTATTTT. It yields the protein CASTPSGTSATDTQYF.

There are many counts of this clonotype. CDR3 loop: CASRTPKWYEQYF. In nucleotides, the CDR3 is TGTGCCAGCAGGACCCCTAAGTGGTACGAGCAGTACTTC. The chain combines TRBV2 with TRBJ2-7, with no clear D. The CDR3 covers 13 residues. The V and J ends lost 6 bases and 4 bases respectively, with 13 bases between them. Germline CDR1 and CDR2: SNHLY and FYNNEI.

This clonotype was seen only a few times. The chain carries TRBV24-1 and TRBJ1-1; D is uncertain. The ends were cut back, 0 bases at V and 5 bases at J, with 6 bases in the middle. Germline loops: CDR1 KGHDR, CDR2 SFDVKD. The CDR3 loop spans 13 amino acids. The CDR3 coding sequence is TGTGCCACCAGTGATTTGCGAGGTACTGAAGCTTTCTTT. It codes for CATSDLRGTEAFF.

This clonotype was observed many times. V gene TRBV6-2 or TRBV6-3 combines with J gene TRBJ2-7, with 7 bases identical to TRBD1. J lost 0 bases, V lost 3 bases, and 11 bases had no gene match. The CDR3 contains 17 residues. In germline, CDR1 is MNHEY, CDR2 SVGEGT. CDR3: CASSYPVTGSVSYEQYF. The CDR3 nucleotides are TGTGCCAGCAGTTATCCCGTGACAGGGTCCGTCTCCTACGAGCAGTACTTC.